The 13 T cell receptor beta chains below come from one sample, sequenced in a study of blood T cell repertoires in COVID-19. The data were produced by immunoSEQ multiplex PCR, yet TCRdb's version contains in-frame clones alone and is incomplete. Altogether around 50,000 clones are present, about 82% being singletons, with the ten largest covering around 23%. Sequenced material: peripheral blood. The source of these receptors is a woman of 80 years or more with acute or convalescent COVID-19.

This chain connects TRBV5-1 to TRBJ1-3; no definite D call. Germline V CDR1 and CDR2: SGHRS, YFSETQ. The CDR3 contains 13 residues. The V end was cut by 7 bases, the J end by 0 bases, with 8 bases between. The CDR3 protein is CASQADSGNTIYF. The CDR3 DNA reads TGCGCCAGCCAGGCTGACTCTGGAAACACCATATATTTT.

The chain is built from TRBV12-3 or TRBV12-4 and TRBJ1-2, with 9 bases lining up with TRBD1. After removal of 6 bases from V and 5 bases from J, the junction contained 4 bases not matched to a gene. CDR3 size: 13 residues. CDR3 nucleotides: TGTGCCAGCAGCCTCGACAGGGGGTATGGCTACACCTTC. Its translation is CASSLDRGYGYTF.

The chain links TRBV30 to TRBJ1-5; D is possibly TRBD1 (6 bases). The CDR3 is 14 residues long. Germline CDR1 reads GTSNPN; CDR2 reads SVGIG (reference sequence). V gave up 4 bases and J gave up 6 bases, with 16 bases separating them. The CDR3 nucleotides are TGTGCCTGGAACCGGACAGAGGAAGGTCAGCCCCAGCATTTT. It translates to CAWNRTEEGQPQHF.

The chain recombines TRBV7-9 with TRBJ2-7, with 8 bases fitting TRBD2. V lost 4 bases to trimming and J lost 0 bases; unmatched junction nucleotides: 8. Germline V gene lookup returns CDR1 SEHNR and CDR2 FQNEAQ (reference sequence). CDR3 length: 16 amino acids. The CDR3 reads CASSYASGHLSYEQYV. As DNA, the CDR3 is TGTGCCAGCAGCTATGCTAGCGGGCACCTCTCCTACGAGCAGTACGTC.

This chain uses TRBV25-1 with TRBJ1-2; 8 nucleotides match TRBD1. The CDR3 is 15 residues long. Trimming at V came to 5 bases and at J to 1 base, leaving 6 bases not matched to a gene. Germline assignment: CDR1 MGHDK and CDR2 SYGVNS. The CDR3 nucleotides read TGTGCCAGCAGTCAACAGGGGGTGATTAACTATGGCTACACCTTC. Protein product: CASSQQGVINYGYTF.

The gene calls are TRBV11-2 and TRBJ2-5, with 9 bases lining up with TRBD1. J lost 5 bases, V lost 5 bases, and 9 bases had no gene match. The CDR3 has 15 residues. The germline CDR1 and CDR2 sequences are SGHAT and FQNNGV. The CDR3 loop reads CASSPRTGVRETQYF. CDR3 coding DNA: TGTGCCAGCAGCCCACGGACAGGGGTAAGGGAGACCCAGTACTTC.

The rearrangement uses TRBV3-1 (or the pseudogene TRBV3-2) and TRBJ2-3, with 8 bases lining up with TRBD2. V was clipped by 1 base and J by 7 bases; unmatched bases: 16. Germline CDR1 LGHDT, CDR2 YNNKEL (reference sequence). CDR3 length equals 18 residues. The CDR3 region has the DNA TGTGCCAGCAGCCAAGGGGCCCCCGGGACTAGTACCAGGTATACGCAGTATTTT. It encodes CASSQGAPGTSTRYTQYF.

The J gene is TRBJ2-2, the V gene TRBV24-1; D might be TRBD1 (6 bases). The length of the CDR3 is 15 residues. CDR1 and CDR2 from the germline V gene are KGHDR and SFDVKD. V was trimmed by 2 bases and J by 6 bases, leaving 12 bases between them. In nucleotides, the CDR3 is TGTGCCACCAGTGATTCCGGGACACGGTCCGGGGAGCTGTTTTTT. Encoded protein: CATSDSGTRSGELFF.

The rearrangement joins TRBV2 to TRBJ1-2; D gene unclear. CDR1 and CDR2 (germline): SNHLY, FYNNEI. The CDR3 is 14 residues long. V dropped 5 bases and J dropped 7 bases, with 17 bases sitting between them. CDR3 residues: CASSPPGIYFGYTF. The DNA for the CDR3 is TGTGCCAGCAGTCCCCCGGGTATCTACTTTGGCTACACCTTC. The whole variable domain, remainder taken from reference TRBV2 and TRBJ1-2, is EPEVTQTPSHQVTQMGQEVILRCVPISNHLYFYWYRQILGQKVEFLVSFYNNEISEKSEIFDDQFSVERPDGSNFTLKIRSTKLEDSAMYFCASSPPGIYFGYTFGSGTRLTVV.

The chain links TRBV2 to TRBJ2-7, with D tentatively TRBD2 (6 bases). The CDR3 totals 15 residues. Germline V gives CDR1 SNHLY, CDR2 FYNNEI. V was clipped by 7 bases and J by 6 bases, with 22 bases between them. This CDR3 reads CASNLGLQGAVEQYF. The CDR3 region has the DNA TGTGCCAGCAACCTGGGACTTCAAGGGGCGGTCGAGCAGTACTTC.

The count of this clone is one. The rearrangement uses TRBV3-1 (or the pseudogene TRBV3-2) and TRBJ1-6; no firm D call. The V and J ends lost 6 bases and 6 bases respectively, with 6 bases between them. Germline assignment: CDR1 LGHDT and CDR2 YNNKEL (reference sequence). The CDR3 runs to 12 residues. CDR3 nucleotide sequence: TGTGCCAGCAGAGGCGGTAATTCACCCCTCCACTTT. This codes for CASRGGNSPLHF.

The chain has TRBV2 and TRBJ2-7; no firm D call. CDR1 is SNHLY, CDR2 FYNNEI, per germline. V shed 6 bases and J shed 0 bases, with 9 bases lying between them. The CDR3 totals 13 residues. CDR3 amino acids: CASRYSSSYEQYV. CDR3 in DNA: TGTGCCAGCAGATACTCGAGCTCCTACGAGCAGTACGTC.

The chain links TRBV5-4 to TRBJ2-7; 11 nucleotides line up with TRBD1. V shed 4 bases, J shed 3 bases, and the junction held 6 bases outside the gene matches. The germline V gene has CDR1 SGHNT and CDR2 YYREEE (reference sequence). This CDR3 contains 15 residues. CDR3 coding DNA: TGTGCCAGCAGCCCTGGAGGGACAGGGGGCTACGAGCAGTACTTC. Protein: CASSPGGTGGYEQYF.